This TCR beta chain was found in a study of T-cell reconstitution after alpha-beta-depleted transplantation in children. Preparation of the TCRbeta library was carried out with unique molecular identifiers. MiXCR, applied by TCRdb to the PCR reads, yields one record per CDR3 protein. Among about 980,000 distinct CDR3 sequences, less than 30% were seen once, and the ten largest hold about 28%. The CDR3 is made up of 17 amino acids. V gave up 1 base and J gave up 4 bases, with 19 bases separating them. Per the germline V gene, CDR1 is SGHTA and CDR2 is FQGNSA. Sequencing used PBMCs, mostly from graft donor cells, obtained 360 days after TCRalphabeta/CD19-depleted stem cell transplant. This sequence joins TRBV7-2 and TRBJ1-1; D perhaps matches TRBD1 (5 bases). The receptor's source is a boy in the first two years of life who had a stem cell transplant for SCID, so the T cells may come from the graft donor. The DNA of the CDR3 is TGTGCCAGCAGCTTAGTGGACATACCGGGAGTGGGCACTGAAGCTTTCTTT. Its translation is CASSLVDIPGVGTEAFF.